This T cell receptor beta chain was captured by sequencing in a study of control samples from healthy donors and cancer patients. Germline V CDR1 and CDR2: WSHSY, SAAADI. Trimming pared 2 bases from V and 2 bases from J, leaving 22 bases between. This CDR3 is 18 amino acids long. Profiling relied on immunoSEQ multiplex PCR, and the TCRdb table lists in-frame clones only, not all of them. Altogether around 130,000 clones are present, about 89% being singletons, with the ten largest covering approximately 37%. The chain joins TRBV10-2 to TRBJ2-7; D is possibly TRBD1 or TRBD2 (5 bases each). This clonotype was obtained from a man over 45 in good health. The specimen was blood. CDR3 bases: TGCGCCAGCAGTGAGGGGAGTTCGGCCAGGGACGTTCCCTACGAGCAGTACTTC. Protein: CASSEGSSARDVPYEQYF.